This TCR beta chain came from a study of OX40 agonist ivuxolimab in advanced cancers. The CDR3 has 13 residues. Germline CDR1 is SGHRS and CDR2 is YFSETQ. Trimming left V 5 bases short and J 4 bases short, with 9 bases between. Sequencing was performed with immunoSEQ multiplex PCR; in TCRdb, only in-frame clones are kept and a portion is missing. The sample contains about 72,000 clones, approximately 84% of which appear only once. Anyone with autoimmune disease history or systemic immunosuppression was excluded. The genes are TRBV5-1 and TRBJ1-4; D perhaps matches TRBD1 (6 bases). The sample was CD4+ or CD8+ T cells sorted from blood, taken in a trial of the OX40 agonist ivuxolimab. The receptor was derived from an adult with an advanced solid tumor such as melanoma, head and neck, liver or kidney cancer. CDR3 in DNA: TGCGCCAGCAGTGGACAGATTAATGAAAAACTGTTTTTT. Protein: CASSGQINEKLFF.